This TCR beta chain originates from a study of cytomegalovirus exposure and HLA in healthy donors. V was clipped by 4 bases and J by 3 bases, with 11 bases between them. CDR1 MNHEY and CDR2 SMNVEV come from the germline V gene (reference sequence). The CDR3 is 14 residues long. PCR amplification relied on 60 Vbeta primers (plus 13 Jbeta primers). Per the original data handling: Approximately 86 million unique TCR beta chains, roughly 11 million shared, were counted in a later analysis. Here immunoSEQ multiplex PCR was the method, and the copy in TCRdb shows in-frame clones only, minus some. V and J calls and clone size come straight from that table; D and trimming were deduced from the DNA. The sample records about 260,000 clones, roughly 86% being singletons. This clone was picked up one time.

The genes are TRBV27 and TRBJ2-3; tentatively, D is TRBD2 (6 bases). Sequencing was performed on PBMCs. This clonotype was obtained from a woman between 40 and 55 years old in good health and CMV-seropositive. Here the CDR3 reads CASSSGGNTDTQYF. The CDR3, as DNA: TGTGCCAGCAGTTCTGGCGGGAATACAGATACGCAGTATTTT.